Following are 15 T cell receptor beta chains from one sample sequenced in a study of Graves' ophthalmopathy and Graves' hyperthyroidism. RNA transcripts were the source from which TCR beta CDR3 regions were amplified. Following a first-round RT-PCR that used HTBI primers, a second-round multiplex PCR was carried out. In TCRdb, the multiplex PCR reads were re-called with MiXCR into one record per CDR3 protein. The repertoire includes around 600,000 distinct CDR3 sequences, under 50% of them detected once, and around 3% sits in the top ten. What was sequenced was peripheral blood. All receptors derive from an adult man with Graves' ophthalmopathy.

This clonotype was seen only a few times. The chain has TRBV24-1 and TRBJ2-2, with 8 bases that match TRBD2. The junction had 10 bases not matched to a gene; V was cut back by 6 bases and J by 2 bases. This CDR3 is 17 amino acids long. Germline lookup yields CDR1 KGHDR and CDR2 SFDVKD. The CDR3 DNA follows: TGTGCCACCAGTCAAGCGGGAGAGATAGAAAACACCGGGGAGCTGTTTTTT. It codes for CATSQAGEIENTGELFF.

The chain joins TRBV7-2 to TRBJ2-2; TRBD2 aligns across 11 bases. CDR3 size: 17 residues. Losses at the gene ends were 5 bases for V and 6 bases for J; bases not matched to a gene: 11. The germline V gene encodes CDR1 SGHTA and CDR2 FQGNSA. The CDR3 DNA is TGTGCCAGCAGCCCTGGACTAGCGGGCCGCTACGCCGGGGAGCTGTTTTTT. Translation gives CASSPGLAGRYAGELFF. Full variable domain (remainder filled in from reference TRBV7-2 and TRBJ2-2): GAGVSQSPSNKVTEKGKDVELRCDPISGHTALYWYRQSLGQGLEFLIYFQGNSAPDKSGLPSDRFSAERTGGSVSTLTIQRTQQEDSAVYLCASSPGLAGRYAGELFFGEGSRLTVL.

This clonotype was seen ten or more times. V usage is TRBV10-3 and J usage is TRBJ2-7, with D possibly being TRBD1 (5 bases). V gave up 5 bases and J gave up 2 bases, with 25 bases separating them. CDR1 and CDR2 from the germline V gene are ENHRY and SYGVKD. The CDR3 extends over 18 amino acids. The CDR3 spells CAISKTPPSLQGTYEQYF. DNA of the CDR3: TGTGCCATCAGTAAAACCCCTCCCTCTCTCCAGGGAACCTACGAGCAGTACTTC.

The genes are TRBV10-3 and TRBJ1-5; TRBD1 might be the D (5 bases). The V end was cut by 10 bases, the J end by 7 bases, with 20 bases between. Germline V CDR1 and CDR2: ENHRY, SYGVKD. This CDR3 has 14 amino acids. The CDR3 sequence: CASRDGDFPQPQHF. Here the CDR3 DNA reads TGTGCCAGCAGGGACGGTGACTTTCCCCAGCCCCAGCATTTT.

This clonotype occurred many times. The chain combines TRBV19 with TRBJ2-2; D ambiguous. Between the trimmed V and J ends, which lost 3 bases and 1 base, there was a span of 6 bases. The CDR3 extends over 14 amino acids. Per the germline V gene, CDR1 is LNHDA and CDR2 is SQIVND (reference sequence). Here the CDR3 DNA reads TGTGCCAGTAGTATCTGGCTGAACACCGGGGAGCTGTTTTTT. It is translated as CASSIWLNTGELFF.

This clonotype was found a few times. The J gene is TRBJ2-5, the V gene TRBV5-1; D remains unclear. This CDR3 is 13 amino acids long. Germline V lookup: CDR1 SGHRS, CDR2 YFSETQ. V shed 2 bases and J shed 4 bases, with 9 bases lying between them. CDR3 in amino acids: CASSLGSLETQYF. The CDR3 coding sequence is TGCGCCAGCAGCTTAGGGTCCCTAGAGACCCAGTACTTC.

The table lists this clonotype with many counts. The chain recombines TRBV7-2 with TRBJ2-6, with D unresolved. Between the trimmed V and J ends, which lost 5 bases and 0 bases, there was a span of 8 bases. CDR1 and CDR2 (germline): SGHTA, FQGNSA. The CDR3 totals 15 residues. The CDR3 DNA sequence: TGTGCCAGCAGCAATCGGTACTCTGGGGCCAACGTCCTGACTTTC. It codes for CASSNRYSGANVLTF.

V usage is TRBV11-2 and J usage is TRBJ2-2; no clear D gene. V was trimmed by 5 bases and J by 0 bases, leaving 13 bases between them. CDR1 SGHAT and CDR2 FQNNGV come from the germline V gene. The CDR3 has 16 amino acids. CDR3 DNA: TGTGCCAGCAGCCAAGCCGAAGGTGCGAACACCGGGGAGCTGTTTTTT. Its protein is CASSQAEGANTGELFF.

J is TRBJ2-2 and V is TRBV3-1; no reliable D call. V lost 2 bases to trimming and J lost 0 bases, with 4 bases between them. The CDR3 is 14 residues long. CDR1 and CDR2 (germline): LGHDT, YNNKEL (reference sequence). In DNA form, the CDR3 reads TGTGCCAGCAGCCAAACGTCGAACACCGGGGAGCTGTTTTTT. As protein: CASSQTSNTGELFF.

The CDR3 here is CASSLSGRTNSPLHF. CDR3 nucleotides: TGTGCCAGCAGCCTCTCGGGACGGACAAATTCACCCCTCCACTTT. This chain links TRBV9 with TRBJ1-6, with a tentative D call TRBD1 (5 bases). CDR1 SGDLS and CDR2 YYNGEE come from the germline V gene. The CDR3 length is 15 residues. Trimming removed 4 bases from V and 7 bases from J, with 15 bases in between.

The CDR3 loop reads CASSPSTGNMDGYTF. The CDR3, as DNA: TGTGCCAGCTCACCCTCAACGGGGAATATGGATGGCTACACCTTC. The gene calls are TRBV9 and TRBJ1-2; D is unclear. This CDR3 is built from 15 residues. Germline CDR1 SGDLS, CDR2 YYNGEE. The germline V and J ends were trimmed by 7 bases and 6 bases, with 22 bases remaining between them.

This clonotype has a count of ten or more. The chain combines TRBV7-9 with TRBJ1-1; 7 positions agree with TRBD1. The germline CDR1 and CDR2 sequences are SEHNR and FQNEAQ (reference sequence). V lost 1 base to trimming and J lost 5 bases; unmatched junction nucleotides: 4. The CDR3 loop spans 14 amino acids. CDR3 coding DNA: TGTGCCAGCAGCTTAGAAGGGGGCGCGACTGAAGCTTTCTTT. Translating it yields CASSLEGGATEAFF. The full variable domain, completed using reference TRBV7-9 and TRBJ1-1, is DTGVSQNPRHKITKRGQNVTFRCDPISEHNRLYWYRQTLGQGPEFLTYFQNEAQLEKSRLLSDRFSAERPKGSFSTLEIQRTEQGDSAMYLCASSLEGGATEAFFGQGTRLTVV.

This clonotype was picked up a small number of times. V gene TRBV20-1 combines with J gene TRBJ2-7, with 15 bases that match TRBD2. J gave up 6 bases and V 5 bases, and 2 bases lay outside the gene matches. This CDR3 has 13 residues. Per germline, CDR1 DFQATT and CDR2 SNEGSKA (reference sequence). The CDR3 sequence is CSAGLAGGFEQYF. The CDR3 coding sequence is TGCAGTGCTGGACTAGCGGGGGGGTTCGAGCAGTACTTC.

This clonotype has at least ten counts. The genes are TRBV6-6 and TRBJ1-5, with D uncertain. Per germline, CDR1 MNHNY and CDR2 SVGAGI (reference sequence). CDR3 length: 13 amino acids. Trimming pared 7 bases from V and 0 bases from J, leaving 7 bases between. The CDR3 bases are TGTGCCAGCACCACGTATAGCAATCAGCCCCAGCATTTT. Its protein is CASTTYSNQPQHF.

This rearrangement joins TRBV29-1 to TRBJ2-5; D might be TRBD1 or TRBD2, each matching 6 bases. Germline values: CDR1 SQVTM, CDR2 ANQGSEA. Trimming left V 6 bases short and J 0 bases short, with 11 bases between. The CDR3 sequence is 13 residues long. CDR3 region: CSVGGLYQETQYF. CDR3 DNA sequence: TGCAGCGTGGGGGGCCTGTACCAAGAGACCCAGTACTTC. Full variable domain (missing parts from reference TRBV29-1 and TRBJ2-5): SAVISQKPSRDICQRGTSLTIQCQVDSQVTMMFWYRQQPGQSLTLIATANQGSEATYESGFVIDKFPISRPNLTFSTLTVSNMSPEDSSIYLCSVGGLYQETQYFGPGTRLLVL.